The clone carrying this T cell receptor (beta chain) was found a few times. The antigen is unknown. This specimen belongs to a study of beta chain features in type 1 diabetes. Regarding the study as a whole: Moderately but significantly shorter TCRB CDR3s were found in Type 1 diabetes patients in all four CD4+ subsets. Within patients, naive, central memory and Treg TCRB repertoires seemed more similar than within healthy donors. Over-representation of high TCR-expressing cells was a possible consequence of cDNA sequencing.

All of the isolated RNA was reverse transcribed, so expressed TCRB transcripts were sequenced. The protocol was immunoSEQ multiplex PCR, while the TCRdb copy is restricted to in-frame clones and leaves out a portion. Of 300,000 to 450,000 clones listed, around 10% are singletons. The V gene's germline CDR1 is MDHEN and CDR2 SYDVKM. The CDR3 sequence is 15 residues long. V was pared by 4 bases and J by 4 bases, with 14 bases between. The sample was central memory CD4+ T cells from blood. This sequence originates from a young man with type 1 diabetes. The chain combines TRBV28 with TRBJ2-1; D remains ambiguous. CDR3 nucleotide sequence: TGTGCCAGCAGTTCCCACCAGAAGGCGTACAATGAGCAGTTCTTC. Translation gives CASSSHQKAYNEQFF.